These T cell receptor beta chains were read from a single sample in a study of blood T cell repertoires in COVID-19. Generated by immunoSEQ multiplex PCR, the TCRdb table keeps only in-frame clones and is missing some. The sample carries 130,000 or so clones, 88% recorded once. The sample was peripheral blood. Source of these receptors: a man aged 50-59 years with acute or convalescent COVID-19. The CDR3 runs from the conserved cysteine through the conserved F or W. A D gene is named only where the DNA matches it firmly.

>TRBJ1-1|TRBV11-1|TRBD1
CASSFRTGGTEAFF
TGTGCCAGCAGCTTCCGGACAGGGGGCACTGAAGCTTTCTTT
>TRBJ2-1|TRBV5-1|.
CASSPRTGDEQFF
TGCGCCAGCAGCCCTCGGACGGGGGATGAGCAGTTCTTC
>TRBJ2-1|TRBV28|TRBD1
CASRLQGANEQFF
TGTGCCAGCAGACTACAGGGGGCGAATGAGCAGTTCTTC
>TRBJ1-1|TRBV6-5|.
CASRNRDMNTEAFF
TGTGCCAGCAGGAACAGGGACATGAACACTGAAGCTTTCTTT
>TRBJ2-2|TRBV2|.
CASSVGTSRPGELFF
TGTGCCAGCAGCGTAGGCACTAGCCGTCCCGGGGAGCTGTTTTTT
>TRBJ1-3|TRBV29-1|.
CSAGLSGNTIYF
TGCAGCGCGGGACTCTCTGGAAACACCATATATTTT
>TRBJ2-1|TRBV2|TRBD2
CASSSPPGLRTNEQFF
TGTGCCAGCAGTTCGCCGCCGGGACTACGAACCAATGAGCAGTTCTTC
>TRBJ1-5|TRBV3-1/TRBV3-2|.
CASSSGGSRWPQHF
TGTGCCAGCAGCTCGGGAGGTTCGCGTTGGCCCCAGCATTTT
>TRBJ1-4|TRBV3-1/TRBV3-2|.
CASSQVVVGEKLFF
TGTGCCAGCAGCCAAGTCGTAGTTGGTGAAAAACTGTTTTTT
>TRBJ1-2|TRBV29-1|TRBD1
CSARDRGDGYTF
TGCAGCGCCCGGGACAGGGGTGATGGCTACACCTTC
>TRBJ1-2|TRBV5-5|TRBD1
CASSLGQGRSGYTF
TGTGCCAGCAGCTTGGGACAGGGGAGGAGTGGCTACACCTTC
>TRBJ1-4|TRBV27|TRBD1
CASRPWGQGTEKLFF
TGTGCCAGCAGGCCCTGGGGACAGGGAACTGAAAAACTGTTTTTT